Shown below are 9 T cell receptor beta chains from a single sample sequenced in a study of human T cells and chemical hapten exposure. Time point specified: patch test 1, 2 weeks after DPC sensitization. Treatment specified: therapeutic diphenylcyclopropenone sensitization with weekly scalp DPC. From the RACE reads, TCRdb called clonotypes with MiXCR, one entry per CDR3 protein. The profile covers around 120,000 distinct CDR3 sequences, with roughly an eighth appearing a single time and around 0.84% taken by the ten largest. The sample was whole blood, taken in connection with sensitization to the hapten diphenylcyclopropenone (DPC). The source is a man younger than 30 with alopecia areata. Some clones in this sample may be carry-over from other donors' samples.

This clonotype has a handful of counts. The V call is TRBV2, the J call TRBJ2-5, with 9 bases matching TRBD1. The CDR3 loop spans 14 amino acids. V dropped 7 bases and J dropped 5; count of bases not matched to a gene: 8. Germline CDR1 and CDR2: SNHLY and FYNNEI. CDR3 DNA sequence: TGTGCCAGCAACGGACAGGGGCGCGGGGAGACCCAGTACTTC. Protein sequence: CASNGQGRGETQYF.

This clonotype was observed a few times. The CDR3 nucleotides read TGTGCCAGCAGTTCCTCCACAGGGGATGAGCAGTTCTTC. It is translated as CASSSSTGDEQFF. This chain connects TRBV27 to TRBJ2-1; TRBD1 agrees at 7 bases. The germline gives CDR1 MNHEY, CDR2 SMNVEV (reference sequence). V lost 4 bases, J lost 8 bases, and 5 bases stayed unmatched. This CDR3 is built from 13 residues.

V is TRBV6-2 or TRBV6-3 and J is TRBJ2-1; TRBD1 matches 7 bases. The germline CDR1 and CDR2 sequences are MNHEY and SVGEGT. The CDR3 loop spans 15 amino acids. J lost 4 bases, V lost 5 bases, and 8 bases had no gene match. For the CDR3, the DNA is TGTGCCAGCAGTCCCGGACAGGTAGAGTACAATGAGCAGTTCTTC. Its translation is CASSPGQVEYNEQFF.

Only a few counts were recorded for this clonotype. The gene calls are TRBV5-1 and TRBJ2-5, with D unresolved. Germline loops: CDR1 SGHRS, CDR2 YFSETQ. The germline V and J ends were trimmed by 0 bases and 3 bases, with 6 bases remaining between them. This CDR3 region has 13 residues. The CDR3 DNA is TGCGCCAGCAGCTTGGAGGACGAAGAGACCCAGTACTTC. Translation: CASSLEDEETQYF.

The DNA of the CDR3 is TGTGCCAGCAGCTTCAAGGGGGTAAACGAGCAGTACTTC. Amino acid sequence: CASSFKGVNEQYF. J is TRBJ2-7 and V is TRBV7-9, with D possibly TRBD1 on 6 matching bases. CDR1 is SEHNR and CDR2 is FQNEAQ in the germline V gene (reference sequence). CDR3 length: 13 amino acids. Trimming removed 3 bases at V and 5 bases at J, with 11 bases between.

CDR3 nucleotides: TGCGCCAGCAGCCAAACAGGGATCTCTACTGAAGCTTTCTTT. This codes for CASSQTGISTEAFF. The chain combines TRBV4-1 with TRBJ1-1, with a weak D call TRBD1 (6 bases). Germline lookup yields CDR1 MGHRA and CDR2 YSYEKL. V lost 2 bases, J lost 5 bases, and 12 bases lay in between. The CDR3 is made up of 14 amino acids.

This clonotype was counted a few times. CDR3 bases: TGTGCCAGCAGCTTGGATCCAGTCAGCTACGAGCAGTACTTC. Translation: CASSLDPVSYEQYF. This chain joins TRBV5-4 and TRBJ2-7; D call uncertain. CDR3 size: 14 residues. CDR1 is SGHNT, CDR2 YYREEE, per germline (reference sequence). The V end lost 0 bases, the J end lost 3 bases, and 10 bases lay between the germline ends.

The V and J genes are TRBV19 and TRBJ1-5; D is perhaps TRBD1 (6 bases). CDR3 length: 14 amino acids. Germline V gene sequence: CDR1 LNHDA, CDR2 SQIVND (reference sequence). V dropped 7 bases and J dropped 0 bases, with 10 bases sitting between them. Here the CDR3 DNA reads TGTGCCAGTACCGTGGACAGTAGCAATCAGCCCCAGCATTTT. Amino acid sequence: CASTVDSSNQPQHF.

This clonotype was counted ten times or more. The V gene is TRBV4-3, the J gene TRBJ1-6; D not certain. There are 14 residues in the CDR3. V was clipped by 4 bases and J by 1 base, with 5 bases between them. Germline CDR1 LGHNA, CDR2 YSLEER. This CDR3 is CASSPISYNSPLHF. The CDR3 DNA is TGCGCCAGCAGCCCGATATCCTATAATTCACCCCTCCACTTT.